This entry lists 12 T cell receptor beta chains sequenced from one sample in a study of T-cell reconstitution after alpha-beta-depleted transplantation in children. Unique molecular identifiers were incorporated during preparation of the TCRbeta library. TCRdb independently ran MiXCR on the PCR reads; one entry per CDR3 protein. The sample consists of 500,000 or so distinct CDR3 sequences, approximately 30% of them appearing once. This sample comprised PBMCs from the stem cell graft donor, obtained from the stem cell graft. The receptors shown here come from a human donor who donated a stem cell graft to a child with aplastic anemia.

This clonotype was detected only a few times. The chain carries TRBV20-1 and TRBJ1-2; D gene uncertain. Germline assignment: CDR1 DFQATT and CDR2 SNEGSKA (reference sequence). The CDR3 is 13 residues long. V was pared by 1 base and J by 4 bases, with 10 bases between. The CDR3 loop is CSARVRDLYGYTF. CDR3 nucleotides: TGCAGTGCTAGAGTGAGGGATCTCTATGGCTACACCTTC.

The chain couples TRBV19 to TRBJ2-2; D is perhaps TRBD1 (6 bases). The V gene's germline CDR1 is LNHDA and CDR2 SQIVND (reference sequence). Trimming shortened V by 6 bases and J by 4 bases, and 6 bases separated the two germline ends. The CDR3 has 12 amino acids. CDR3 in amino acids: CASRDSTGELFF. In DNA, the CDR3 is TGTGCCAGTAGGGACAGCACCGGGGAGCTGTTTTTT.

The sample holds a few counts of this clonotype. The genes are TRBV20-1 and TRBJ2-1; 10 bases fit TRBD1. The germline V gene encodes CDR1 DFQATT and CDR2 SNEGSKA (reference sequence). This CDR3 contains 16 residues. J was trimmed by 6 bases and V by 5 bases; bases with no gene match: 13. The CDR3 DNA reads TGCAGTGCTTTTGACAGGGGGCGCCTCTCGGGCAATGAGCAGTTCTTC. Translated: CSAFDRGRLSGNEQFF.

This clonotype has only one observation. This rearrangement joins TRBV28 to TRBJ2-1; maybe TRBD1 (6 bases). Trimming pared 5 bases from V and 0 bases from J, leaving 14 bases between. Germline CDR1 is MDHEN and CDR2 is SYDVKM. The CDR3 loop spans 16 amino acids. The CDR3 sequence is CASSPGVISSYNEQFF. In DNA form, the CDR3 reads TGTGCCAGCAGTCCAGGGGTGATTAGCTCCTACAATGAGCAGTTCTTC.

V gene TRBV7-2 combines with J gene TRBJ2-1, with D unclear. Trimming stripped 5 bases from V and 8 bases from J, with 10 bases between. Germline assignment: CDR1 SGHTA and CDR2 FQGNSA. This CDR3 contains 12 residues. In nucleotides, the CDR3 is TGTGCCAGCAGCACGGATCAGTATGAGCAGTTCTTC. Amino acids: CASSTDQYEQFF.

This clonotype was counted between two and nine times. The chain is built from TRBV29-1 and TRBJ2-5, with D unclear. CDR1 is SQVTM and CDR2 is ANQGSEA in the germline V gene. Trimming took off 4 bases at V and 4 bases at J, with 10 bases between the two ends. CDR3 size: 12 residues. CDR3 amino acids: CSVVPSGETQYF. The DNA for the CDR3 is TGCAGCGTTGTCCCCAGTGGAGAGACCCAGTACTTC.

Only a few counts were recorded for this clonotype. The CDR3 DNA is TGTGCCAGCAGTATGGGACAGGCCATGAACACTGAAGCTTTCTTT. Translating gives CASSMGQAMNTEAFF. The chain recombines TRBV9 with TRBJ1-1; 8 nucleotides match TRBD1. The CDR3 has 15 amino acids. Germline CDR1 SGDLS, CDR2 YYNGEE. J gave up 0 bases and V 5 bases, and 6 bases lay outside the gene matches.

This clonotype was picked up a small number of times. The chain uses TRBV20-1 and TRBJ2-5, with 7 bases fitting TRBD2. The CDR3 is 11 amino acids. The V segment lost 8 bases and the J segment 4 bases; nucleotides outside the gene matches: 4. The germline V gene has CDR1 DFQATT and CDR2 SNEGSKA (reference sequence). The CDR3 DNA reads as TGCAGTACTGGGAGGGGAGAGACCCAGTACTTC. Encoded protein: CSTGRGETQYF.

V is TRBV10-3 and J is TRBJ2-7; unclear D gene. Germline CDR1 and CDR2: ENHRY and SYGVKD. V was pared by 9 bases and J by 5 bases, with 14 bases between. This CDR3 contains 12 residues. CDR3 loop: CAIGIYGNEQYF. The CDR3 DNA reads TGTGCCATTGGGATATATGGAAACGAGCAGTACTTC.

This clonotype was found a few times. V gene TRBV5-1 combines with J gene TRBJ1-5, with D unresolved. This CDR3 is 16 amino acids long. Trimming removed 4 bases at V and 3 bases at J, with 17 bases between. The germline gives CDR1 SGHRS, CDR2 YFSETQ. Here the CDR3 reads CASSVGADTPNQPQHF. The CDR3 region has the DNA TGCGCCAGCAGCGTAGGAGCCGACACACCCAATCAGCCCCAGCATTTT.

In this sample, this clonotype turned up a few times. CDR3 residues: CASSPGQPYEQYF. The CDR3 coding sequence is TGTGCCAGCAGCCCCGGACAGCCCTACGAGCAGTACTTC. The chain has TRBV7-9 and TRBJ2-7, with a tentative D call TRBD1 (6 bases). The V gene's germline CDR1 is SEHNR and CDR2 FQNEAQ (reference sequence). The V gene lost 5 bases and the J gene lost 2 bases, with 10 bases spanning the gap. The CDR3 has 13 amino acids.

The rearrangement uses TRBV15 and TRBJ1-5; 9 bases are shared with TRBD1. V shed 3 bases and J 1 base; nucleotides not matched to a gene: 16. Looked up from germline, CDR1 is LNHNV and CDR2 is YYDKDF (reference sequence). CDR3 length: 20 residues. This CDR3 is CATSSPPGQGTPASNQPQHF. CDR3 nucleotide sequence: TGTGCCACCAGCAGTCCTCCGGGACAGGGAACACCAGCAAGCAATCAGCCCCAGCATTTT.